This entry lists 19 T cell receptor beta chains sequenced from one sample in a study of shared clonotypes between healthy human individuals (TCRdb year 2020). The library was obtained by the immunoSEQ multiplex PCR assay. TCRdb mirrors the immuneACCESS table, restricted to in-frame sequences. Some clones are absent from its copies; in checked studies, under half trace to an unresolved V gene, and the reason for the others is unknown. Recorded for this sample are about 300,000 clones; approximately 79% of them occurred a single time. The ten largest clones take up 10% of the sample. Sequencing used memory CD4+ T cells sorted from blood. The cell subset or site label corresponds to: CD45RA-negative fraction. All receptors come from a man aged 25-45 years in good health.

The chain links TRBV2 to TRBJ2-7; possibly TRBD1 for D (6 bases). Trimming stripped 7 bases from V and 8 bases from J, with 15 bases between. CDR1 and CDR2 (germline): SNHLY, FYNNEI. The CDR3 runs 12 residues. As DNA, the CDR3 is TGTGCCAGCAAACTAGGGGGTAGTAAGCAGTACTTC. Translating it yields CASKLGGSKQYF.

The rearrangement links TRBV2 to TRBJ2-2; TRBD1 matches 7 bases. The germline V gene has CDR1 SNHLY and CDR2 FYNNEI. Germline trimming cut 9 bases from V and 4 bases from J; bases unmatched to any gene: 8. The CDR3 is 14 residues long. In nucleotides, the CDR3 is TGTGCCAGTAAGGGGGCACTCGTCACCGGGGAGCTGTTTTTT. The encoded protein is CASKGALVTGELFF.

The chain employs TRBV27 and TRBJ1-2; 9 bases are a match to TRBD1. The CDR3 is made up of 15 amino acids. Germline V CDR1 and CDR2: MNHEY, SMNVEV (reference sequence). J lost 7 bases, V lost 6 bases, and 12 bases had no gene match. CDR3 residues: CASRAGGTGGAGYTF. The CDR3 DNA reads TGTGCCAGCAGGGCGGGCGGTACAGGGGGCGCTGGCTACACCTTC.

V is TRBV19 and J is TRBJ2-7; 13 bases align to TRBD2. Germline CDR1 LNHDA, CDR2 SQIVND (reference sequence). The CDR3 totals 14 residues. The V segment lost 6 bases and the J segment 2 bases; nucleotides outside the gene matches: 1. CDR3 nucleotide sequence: TGTGCCAGTAGGACTAGCGGGAGGCCCTACGAGCAGTACTTC. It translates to CASRTSGRPYEQYF.

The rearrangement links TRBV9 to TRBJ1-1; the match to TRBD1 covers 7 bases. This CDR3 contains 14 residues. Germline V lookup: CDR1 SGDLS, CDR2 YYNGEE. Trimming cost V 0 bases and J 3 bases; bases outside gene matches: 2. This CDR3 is CASSVGQGYTEAFF. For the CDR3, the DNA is TGTGCCAGCAGCGTAGGACAGGGCTACACTGAAGCTTTCTTT.

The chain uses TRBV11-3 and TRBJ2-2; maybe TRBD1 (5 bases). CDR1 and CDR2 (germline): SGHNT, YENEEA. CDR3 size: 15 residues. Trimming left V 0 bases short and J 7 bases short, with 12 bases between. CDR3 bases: TGTGCCAGCAGCTTAGATGGGGCGGCAATCGGGGAGCTGTTTTTT. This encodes CASSLDGAAIGELFF.

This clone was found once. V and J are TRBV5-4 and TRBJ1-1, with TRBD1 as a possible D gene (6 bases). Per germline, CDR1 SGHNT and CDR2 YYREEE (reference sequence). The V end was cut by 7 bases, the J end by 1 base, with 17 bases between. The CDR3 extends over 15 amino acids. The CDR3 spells CASFPDRPKNTEAFF. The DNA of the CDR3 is TGTGCCAGCTTCCCGGACAGACCTAAGAACACTGAAGCTTTCTTT.

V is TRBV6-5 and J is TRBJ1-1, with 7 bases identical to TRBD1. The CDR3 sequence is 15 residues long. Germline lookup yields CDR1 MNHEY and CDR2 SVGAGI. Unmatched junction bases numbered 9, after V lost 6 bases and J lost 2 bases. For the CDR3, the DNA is TGTGCCAGCAGAGCCCGTACAGGGGCTAACACTGAAGCTTTCTTT. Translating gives CASRARTGANTEAFF.

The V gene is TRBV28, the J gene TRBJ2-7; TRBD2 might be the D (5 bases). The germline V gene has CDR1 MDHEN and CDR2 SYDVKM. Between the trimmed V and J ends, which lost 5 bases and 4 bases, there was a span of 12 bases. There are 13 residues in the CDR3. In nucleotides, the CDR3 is TGTGCCAGCAGTAATCAGGACTTTTACGAGCAGTACTTC. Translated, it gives CASSNQDFYEQYF.

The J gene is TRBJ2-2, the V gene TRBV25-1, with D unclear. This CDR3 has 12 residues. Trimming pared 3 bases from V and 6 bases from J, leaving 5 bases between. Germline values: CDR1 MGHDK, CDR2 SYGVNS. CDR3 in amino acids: CASSDRAGELFF. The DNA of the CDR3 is TGTGCCAGCAGTGACCGGGCCGGGGAGCTGTTTTTT.

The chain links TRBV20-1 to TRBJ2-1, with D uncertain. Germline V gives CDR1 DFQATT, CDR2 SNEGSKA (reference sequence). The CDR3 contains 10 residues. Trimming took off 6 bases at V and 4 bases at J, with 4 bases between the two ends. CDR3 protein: CSAKYNEQFF. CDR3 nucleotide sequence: TGCAGTGCCAAGTACAATGAGCAGTTCTTC.

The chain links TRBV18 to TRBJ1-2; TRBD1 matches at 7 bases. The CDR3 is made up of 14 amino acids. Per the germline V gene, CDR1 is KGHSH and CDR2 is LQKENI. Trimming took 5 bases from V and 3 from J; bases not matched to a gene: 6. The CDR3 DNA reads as TGTGCCAGCTCAAGAAACCAGGGGGACTATGGCTACACCTTC. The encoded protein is CASSRNQGDYGYTF.

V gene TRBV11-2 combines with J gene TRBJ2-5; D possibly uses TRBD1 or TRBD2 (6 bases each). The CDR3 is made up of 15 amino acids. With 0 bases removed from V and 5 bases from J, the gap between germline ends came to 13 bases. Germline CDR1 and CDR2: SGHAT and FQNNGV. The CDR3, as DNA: TGTGCCAGCAGCTTAGACTCACAGGGACTTGAGACCCAGTACTTC. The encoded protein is CASSLDSQGLETQYF.

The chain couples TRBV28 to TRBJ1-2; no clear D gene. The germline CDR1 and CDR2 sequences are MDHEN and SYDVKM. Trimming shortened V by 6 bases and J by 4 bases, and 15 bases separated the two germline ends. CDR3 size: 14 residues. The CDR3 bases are TGTGCCAGCAGGGAGGGCCCTGGGAGCTATGGCTACACCTTC. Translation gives CASREGPGSYGYTF.

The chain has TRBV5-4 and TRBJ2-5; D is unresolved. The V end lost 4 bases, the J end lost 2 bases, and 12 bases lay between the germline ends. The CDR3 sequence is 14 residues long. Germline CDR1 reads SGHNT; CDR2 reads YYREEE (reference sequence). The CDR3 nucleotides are TGTGCCAGCAGCCGAGCAAATGGGCAAGAGACCCAGTACTTC. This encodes CASSRANGQETQYF.

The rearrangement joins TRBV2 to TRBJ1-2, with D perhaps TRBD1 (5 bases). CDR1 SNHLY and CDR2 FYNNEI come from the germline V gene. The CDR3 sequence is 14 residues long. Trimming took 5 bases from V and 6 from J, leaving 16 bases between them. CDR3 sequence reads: CASSLGRVGDGYTF. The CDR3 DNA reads TGTGCCAGCAGTTTAGGAAGGGTAGGGGATGGCTACACCTTC.

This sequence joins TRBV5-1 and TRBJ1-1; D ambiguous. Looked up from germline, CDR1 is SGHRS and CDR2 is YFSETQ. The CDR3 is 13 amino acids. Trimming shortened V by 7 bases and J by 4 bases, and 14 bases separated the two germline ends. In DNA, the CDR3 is TGCGCCAGCTGCCAGGACCAAGGCACTGAAGCTTTCTTT. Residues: CASCQDQGTEAFF.

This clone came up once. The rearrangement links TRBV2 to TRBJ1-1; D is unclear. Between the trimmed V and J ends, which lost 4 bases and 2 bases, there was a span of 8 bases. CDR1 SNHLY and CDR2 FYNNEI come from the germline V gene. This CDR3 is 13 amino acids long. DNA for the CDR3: TGTGCCAGCAGTGGGCCTGCCAACACTGAAGCTTTCTTT. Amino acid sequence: CASSGPANTEAFF.

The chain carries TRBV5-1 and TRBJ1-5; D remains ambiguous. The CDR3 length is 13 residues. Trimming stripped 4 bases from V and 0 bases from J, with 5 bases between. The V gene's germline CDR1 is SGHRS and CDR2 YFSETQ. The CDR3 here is CASSQSSNQPQHF. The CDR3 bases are TGCGCCAGCAGCCAGTCTAGCAATCAGCCCCAGCATTTT.